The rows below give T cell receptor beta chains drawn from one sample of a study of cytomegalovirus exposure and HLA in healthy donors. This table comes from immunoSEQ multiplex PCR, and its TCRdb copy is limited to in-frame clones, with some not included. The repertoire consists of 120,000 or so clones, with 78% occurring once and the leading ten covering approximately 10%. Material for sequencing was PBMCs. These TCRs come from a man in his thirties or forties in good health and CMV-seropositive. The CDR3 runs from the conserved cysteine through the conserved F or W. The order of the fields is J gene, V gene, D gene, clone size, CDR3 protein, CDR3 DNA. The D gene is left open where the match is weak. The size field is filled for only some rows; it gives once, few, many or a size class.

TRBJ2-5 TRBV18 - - CASSPVRETQYF TGTGCCAGCTCACCGGTACGGGAGACCCAGTACTTC
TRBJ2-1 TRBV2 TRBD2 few CASLRLAAYNEQFF TGTGCCAGCCTTAGACTAGCGGCTTACAATGAGCAGTTCTTC
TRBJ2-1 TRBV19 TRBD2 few CASSPLADYNEQFF TGTGCCAGTAGCCCACTAGCGGACTACAATGAGCAGTTCTTC
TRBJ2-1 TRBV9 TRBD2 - CASSVGTRVNEQFF TGTGCCAGCAGCGTCGGGACTAGGGTAAATGAGCAGTTCTTC
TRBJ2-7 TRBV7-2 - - CASSSHASYEQYF TGTGCCAGCAGCTCACACGCCTCCTACGAGCAGTACTTC
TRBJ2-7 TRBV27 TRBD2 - CASSLVSGSLYEQYF TGTGCCAGCAGTTTAGTTAGCGGGAGTCTCTACGAGCAGTACTTC
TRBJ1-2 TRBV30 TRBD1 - CAGTPGQEIYGYTF TGTGCGGGAACTCCGGGACAGGAGATCTATGGCTACACCTTC
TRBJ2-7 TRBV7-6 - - CASSQTGGIYEQYF TGTGCCAGCAGCCAGACTGGGGGGATTTACGAGCAGTACTTC
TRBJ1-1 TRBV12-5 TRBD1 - CASGLAGTGGFSGTEAFF TGTGCTAGTGGTTTGGCCGGGACAGGGGGTTTTTCGGGCACTGAAGCTTTCTTT
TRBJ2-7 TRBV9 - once CASSQGGDYEQYF TGTGCCAGCAGTCAAGGGGGGGACTACGAGCAGTACTTC
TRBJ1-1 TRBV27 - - CASSFYPPNMAPGRMTTEAFF TGTGCCAGCAGTTTTTACCCACCCAACATGGCTCCAGGTCGTATGACCACTGAAGCTTTCTTT
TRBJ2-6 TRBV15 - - CATSYMSSGANVLTF TGTGCCACCAGCTATATGTCTTCTGGGGCCAACGTCCTGACTTTC
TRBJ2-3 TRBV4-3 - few CASSQVLSDTQYF TGCGCCAGCAGCCAAGTTTTGTCTGATACGCAGTATTTT
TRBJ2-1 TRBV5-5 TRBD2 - CASSLAWSSGPYNEQFF TGTGCCAGCAGCTTGGCCTGGTCTAGCGGCCCCTACAATGAGCAGTTCTTC
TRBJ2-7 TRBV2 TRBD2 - CAGSLAGETYEQYF TGTGCCGGGTCGCTAGCGGGGGAAACCTACGAGCAGTACTTC
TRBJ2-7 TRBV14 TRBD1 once CASSPRATGHEQYF TGTGCCAGCAGTCCCCGGGCGACAGGGCACGAGCAGTACTTC
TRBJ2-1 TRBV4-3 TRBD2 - CASSQDMASGYNEQFF TGCGCCAGCAGCCAAGATATGGCTAGCGGATACAATGAGCAGTTCTTC
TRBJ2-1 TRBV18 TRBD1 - CASSPIDRGEQFF TGTGCCAGCTCACCAATCGACAGGGGCGAGCAGTTCTTC
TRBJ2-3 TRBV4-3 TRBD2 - CASSQAAVGLAPKADTQYF TGCGCCAGCAGCCAAGCGGCGGTGGGACTAGCGCCTAAAGCAGATACGCAGTATTTT
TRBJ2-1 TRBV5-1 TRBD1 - CASSLARDSYNEQFF TGCGCCAGCAGCTTGGCCCGGGACAGCTACAATGAGCAGTTCTTC
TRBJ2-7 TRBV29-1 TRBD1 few CSVGDSSYEQYF TGCAGCGTTGGGGACAGCTCCTACGAGCAGTACTTC
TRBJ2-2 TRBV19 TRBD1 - CASSSRTRGPGELFF TGTGCCAGTAGTTCCCGCACCAGGGGGCCCGGGGAGCTGTTTTTT
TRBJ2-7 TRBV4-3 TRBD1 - CASSQEEGARHEQYF TGCGCCAGCAGCCAAGAAGAGGGGGCGCGACACGAGCAGTACTTC
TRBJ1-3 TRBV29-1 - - CSVDPGASGNTIYF TGCAGCGTTGATCCAGGGGCAAGTGGAAACACCATATATTTT
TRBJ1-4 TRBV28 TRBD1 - CASSIPGTDEKLFF TGTGCCAGCAGTATTCCGGGGACAGATGAAAAACTGTTTTTT
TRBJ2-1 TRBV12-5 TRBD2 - CASGFSGSVLDEQFF TGTGCTAGTGGTTTTAGCGGGAGTGTCTTGGATGAGCAGTTCTTC
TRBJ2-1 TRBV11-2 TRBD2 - CASSLVLVGGDNEQFF TGTGCCAGCAGCTTAGTTCTCGTGGGAGGGGACAATGAGCAGTTCTTC
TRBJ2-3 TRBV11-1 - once CASSLKRLSTDTQYF TGTGCCAGCAGCTTAAAGAGATTAAGCACAGATACGCAGTATTTT
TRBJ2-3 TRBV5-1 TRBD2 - CASSLSQRGSTDTQYF TGCGCCAGCAGCTTGTCCCAGCGGGGTAGCACAGATACGCAGTATTTT
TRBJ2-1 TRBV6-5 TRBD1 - CASSYSLGQGKKQFF TGTGCCAGCAGTTATAGCCTGGGACAGGGGAAGAAGCAGTTCTTC
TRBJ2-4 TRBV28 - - CASSQNNPPQYF TGTGCCAGCAGCCAAAACAATCCACCACAGTACTTC
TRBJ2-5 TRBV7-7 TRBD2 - CASSLRLAGYQETQYF TGTGCCAGCAGCTTACGACTAGCGGGCTACCAAGAGACCCAGTACTTC
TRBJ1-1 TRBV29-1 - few CSVTGNRLRAFF TGCAGCGTAACAGGGAACAGGTTGAGAGCTTTCTTT
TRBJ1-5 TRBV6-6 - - CASGGDSYTQPQHF TGTGCCAGCGGAGGGGACTCATACACTCAGCCCCAGCATTTT
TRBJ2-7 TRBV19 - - CASKGSVLSYEQYF TGTGCCAGCAAGGGGTCAGTTTTGTCCTACGAGCAGTACTTC
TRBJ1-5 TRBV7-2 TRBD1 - CASSYRGDQPQHF TGTGCCAGCAGTTACAGGGGAGATCAGCCCCAGCATTTT
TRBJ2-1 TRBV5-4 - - CASSLGSSSYNEQFF TGTGCCAGCAGCTTGGGGTCGAGTTCATACAATGAGCAGTTCTTC
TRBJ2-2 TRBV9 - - CASSVDPNTGELFF TGTGCCAGCAGCGTAGATCCTAACACCGGGGAGCTGTTTTTT
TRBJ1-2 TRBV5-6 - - CASSLRSGRAGYTF TGTGCCAGCAGCTTGCGTTCGGGCAGGGCCGGCTACACCTTC
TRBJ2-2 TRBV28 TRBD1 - CASSFYGQGGAGELFF TGTGCCAGCAGTTTCTATGGACAGGGGGGAGCCGGGGAGCTGTTTTTT
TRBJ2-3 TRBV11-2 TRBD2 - CASSLAGGPADTQYF TGTGCCAGCAGCTTAGCGGGAGGGCCGGCAGATACGCAGTATTTT
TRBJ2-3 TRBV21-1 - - CASSKAQLAVTDTQYF TGTGCCAGCAGCAAAGCGCAGCTAGCGGTCACAGATACGCAGTATTTT
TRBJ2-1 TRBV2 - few CASSANRQWMNEQFF TGTGCCAGCAGTGCGAACAGACAATGGATGAATGAGCAGTTCTTC
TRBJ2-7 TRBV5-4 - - CASSLDTDEQYF TGTGCCAGCAGCTTGGACACAGACGAGCAGTACTTC
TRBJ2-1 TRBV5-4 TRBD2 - CASSLEGLAGPHNEQFF TGTGCCAGCAGCTTGGAGGGCTTAGCGGGCCCGCACAATGAGCAGTTCTTC
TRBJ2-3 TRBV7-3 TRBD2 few CASSSSGMGPDTQYF TGTGCCAGCAGCTCTAGCGGGATGGGCCCAGATACGCAGTATTTT
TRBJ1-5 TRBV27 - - CASKTGLNQPQHF TGTGCCAGCAAGACAGGACTCAATCAGCCCCAGCATTTT
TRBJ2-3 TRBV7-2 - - CASSFRQEGNTQYF TGTGCCAGCAGCTTTCGGCAGGAAGGAAATACGCAGTATTTT
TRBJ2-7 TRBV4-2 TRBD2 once CASSQVSGTSGTTYEQYF TGTGCCAGCAGCCAAGTTAGCGGGACTAGCGGGACTACCTACGAGCAGTACTTC
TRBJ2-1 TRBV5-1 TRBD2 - CASSGGGLADNEQFF TGCGCCAGCAGCGGAGGGGGACTAGCGGACAATGAGCAGTTCTTC
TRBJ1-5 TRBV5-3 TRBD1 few CARSPNPGTVNSNQPQHF TGTGCCAGAAGCCCAAACCCCGGGACAGTAAATAGCAATCAGCCCCAGCATTTT
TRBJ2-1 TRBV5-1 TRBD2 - CASSPSGPYNEQFF TGCGCCAGCAGTCCTAGCGGACCGTACAATGAGCAGTTCTTC
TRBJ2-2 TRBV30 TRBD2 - CAWSGLAGAGELFF TGTGCCTGGAGTGGGCTAGCGGGGGCGGGGGAGCTGTTTTTT
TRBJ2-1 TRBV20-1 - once CSARALALEFF TGCAGTGCTAGAGCTCTAGCTCTCGAGTTCTTC
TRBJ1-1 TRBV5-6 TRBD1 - CASSLGGGQGAREAFF TGTGCCAGCAGCTTGGGGGGGGGACAGGGGGCCAGAGAAGCTTTCTTT